The rows below give T cell receptor beta chains drawn from one sample of a study of T cells in Graves' hyperthyroidism and ophthalmopathy. Via MiXCR, TCRdb re-called the multiplex PCR reads, giving one row per CDR3 protein. Among roughly 630,000 distinct CDR3 sequences listed, less than 20% were seen once. Sequencing used blood. The receptors here all came from a woman in her twenties or thirties with Graves' hyperthyroidism. CDR3s include the opening cysteine and the closing phenylalanine or tryptophan. Each record gives: clone size, V gene, J gene, D gene, CDR3 protein, CDR3 DNA. The D gene is left open where the match is weak. For some rows the clone size is stated as once, few or many, or as a class when expanded; others skip it.

abundance: many
v_gene: TRBV10-3
j_gene: TRBJ1-1
d_gene: NA
CDR3aa: CAINQGSETEAFF
CDR3nt: TGTGCCATCAACCAGGGGTCGGAGACTGAAGCTTTCTTT

abundance: few
v_gene: TRBV20-1
j_gene: TRBJ2-5
d_gene: NA
CDR3aa: CSAETPGMAFRETQYF
CDR3nt: TGCAGTGCTGAAACCCCCGGGATGGCGTTTCGAGAGACCCAGTACTTC

abundance: NA
v_gene: TRBV19
j_gene: TRBJ2-1
d_gene: NA
CDR3aa: CASSIGQGRYNEQFF
CDR3nt: TGTGCCAGTAGTATCGGGCAGGGCCGGTACAATGAGCAGTTCTTC

abundance: few
v_gene: TRBV5-1
j_gene: TRBJ2-3
d_gene: NA
CDR3aa: CASSDGISALESDTQYF
CDR3nt: TGCGCCAGCAGCGACGGGATCTCGGCTCTCGAGTCAGATACGCAGTATTTT

abundance: medium-sized
v_gene: TRBV6-1
j_gene: TRBJ2-7
d_gene: NA
CDR3aa: CASSETEEQYF
CDR3nt: TGTGCCAGCAGTGAAACTGAGGAGCAGTACTTC

abundance: NA
v_gene: TRBV4-3
j_gene: TRBJ2-7
d_gene: TRBD1
CDR3aa: CASSQDYRTGVEQYF
CDR3nt: TGCGCCAGCAGCCAAGATTACCGGACAGGGGTCGAGCAGTACTTC

abundance: few
v_gene: TRBV24-1
j_gene: TRBJ1-4
d_gene: NA
CDR3aa: CATSDLQSAMTNEKLFF
CDR3nt: TGTGCCACCAGTGATTTACAATCGGCAATGACCAATGAAAAACTGTTTTTT

abundance: many
v_gene: TRBV11-2
j_gene: TRBJ2-1
d_gene: NA
CDR3aa: CASSLEVTLFNEQFF
CDR3nt: TGTGCCAGCAGCTTAGAAGTTACATTGTTCAATGAGCAGTTCTTC

abundance: few
v_gene: TRBV20-1
j_gene: TRBJ2-7
d_gene: NA
CDR3aa: CSARGLVEQYF
CDR3nt: TGCAGTGCAAGAGGACTTGTCGAGCAGTACTTC

abundance: many
v_gene: TRBV13
j_gene: TRBJ2-7
d_gene: NA
CDR3aa: CASSLFQGREQYF
CDR3nt: TGTGCCAGCAGCTTATTTCAGGGGAGAGAGCAGTACTTC

abundance: few
v_gene: TRBV7-3
j_gene: TRBJ2-6
d_gene: NA
CDR3aa: CASSLMGRGANVLTF
CDR3nt: TGTGCCAGCAGCTTAATGGGGAGAGGGGCCAACGTCCTGACTTTC

abundance: NA
v_gene: TRBV9
j_gene: TRBJ2-5
d_gene: NA
CDR3aa: CASAGTSQETQYF
CDR3nt: TGTGCCAGTGCCGGGACTTCGCAAGAGACCCAGTACTTC

abundance: few
v_gene: TRBV19
j_gene: TRBJ2-7
d_gene: TRBD2
CDR3aa: CASSELGLAGAYEQYF
CDR3nt: TGTGCCAGTAGTGAGCTCGGACTAGCGGGAGCCTACGAGCAGTACTTC

abundance: many
v_gene: TRBV20-1
j_gene: TRBJ2-1
d_gene: NA
CDR3aa: CSARGWHGTPRADEQFF
CDR3nt: TGCAGTGCTAGGGGCTGGCACGGGACTCCGAGGGCAGATGAGCAGTTCTTC

abundance: NA
v_gene: TRBV4-2
j_gene: TRBJ2-7
d_gene: TRBD2
CDR3aa: CASSQAAGGYEQYF
CDR3nt: TGTGCCAGCAGCCAAGCTGCGGGAGGCTACGAGCAGTACTTC

abundance: many
v_gene: TRBV20-1
j_gene: TRBJ2-7
d_gene: TRBD1
CDR3aa: CSARDRGRIRAYEQYF
CDR3nt: TGCAGTGCTAGGGACAGGGGGCGCATCAGGGCCTACGAGCAGTACTTC

abundance: NA
v_gene: TRBV11-2
j_gene: TRBJ2-3
d_gene: NA
CDR3aa: CASSVGQGWGADTRYF
CDR3nt: TGTGCCAGCAGCGTAGGCCAGGGCTGGGGCGCAGATACGCGGTATTTT

abundance: NA
v_gene: TRBV19
j_gene: TRBJ1-2
d_gene: NA
CDR3aa: CASTSGADGYTF
CDR3nt: TGTGCCAGTACCTCAGGAGCGGATGGCTACACCTTC

abundance: NA
v_gene: TRBV7-3
j_gene: TRBJ2-1
d_gene: TRBD1
CDR3aa: CASSLKGQGPYNEQFF
CDR3nt: TGTGCCAGCAGCTTAAAGGGACAGGGGCCTTACAATGAGCAGTTCTTC

abundance: many
v_gene: TRBV5-1
j_gene: TRBJ2-1
d_gene: TRBD2
CDR3aa: CASSLSAGDMYEQFF
CDR3nt: TGCGCCAGCAGCTTGTCAGCGGGAGATATGTATGAGCAGTTCTTC

abundance: NA
v_gene: TRBV5-6
j_gene: TRBJ2-7
d_gene: NA
CDR3aa: CASTPTPGRTSHEQYF
CDR3nt: TGTGCCAGCACCCCGACACCAGGGAGGACCTCCCACGAGCAGTACTTC

abundance: many
v_gene: TRBV5-1
j_gene: TRBJ1-6
d_gene: NA
CDR3aa: CASSLTDNSPLHF
CDR3nt: TGCGCCAGCAGCTTGACAGATAATTCACCCCTCCACTTT

abundance: many
v_gene: TRBV18
j_gene: TRBJ2-7
d_gene: NA
CDR3aa: CASSAAMGEQYF
CDR3nt: TGTGCCAGCTCAGCCGCGATGGGCGAGCAGTACTTC

abundance: many
v_gene: TRBV12-3/TRBV12-4
j_gene: TRBJ1-1
d_gene: NA
CDR3aa: CASRSGENTEAFF
CDR3nt: TGTGCCAGCAGAAGTGGCGAGAACACTGAAGCTTTCTTT

abundance: NA
v_gene: TRBV27
j_gene: TRBJ2-7
d_gene: TRBD2
CDR3aa: CASKAGLVSEQYF
CDR3nt: TGTGCCAGCAAGGCCGGACTAGTCAGCGAGCAGTACTTC

abundance: many
v_gene: TRBV28
j_gene: TRBJ2-5
d_gene: TRBD2
CDR3aa: CASTPPGGRAVETQYF
CDR3nt: TGTGCCAGCACCCCTCCGGGCGGGAGGGCCGTGGAGACCCAGTACTTC

abundance: many
v_gene: TRBV20-1
j_gene: TRBJ2-7
d_gene: NA
CDR3aa: CSASGTRNYEQYF
CDR3nt: TGCAGTGCTAGTGGGACGCGGAACTACGAGCAGTACTTC

abundance: many
v_gene: TRBV7-9
j_gene: TRBJ2-1
d_gene: TRBD2
CDR3aa: CASSIGTSGSWQFF
CDR3nt: TGTGCCAGCAGTATCGGGACTAGCGGGAGCTGGCAGTTCTTC

abundance: many
v_gene: TRBV2
j_gene: TRBJ2-1
d_gene: TRBD2
CDR3aa: CASSGSLAGGPSNEQFF
CDR3nt: TGTGCCAGCAGTGGTTCGCTAGCGGGAGGGCCTAGCAATGAGCAGTTCTTC

abundance: few
v_gene: TRBV5-1
j_gene: TRBJ2-4
d_gene: TRBD1
CDR3aa: CASSSGTGWDIQYF
CDR3nt: TGCGCCAGCAGCAGCGGGACAGGGTGGGACATTCAGTACTTC

abundance: many
v_gene: TRBV29-1
j_gene: TRBJ2-1
d_gene: TRBD1
CDR3aa: CSAPLGDRGRGEQFF
CDR3nt: TGCAGCGCTCCCCTCGGGGACAGGGGGCGAGGGGAGCAGTTCTTC

abundance: many
v_gene: TRBV2
j_gene: TRBJ2-5
d_gene: NA
CDR3aa: CASRRDSQETQYF
CDR3nt: TGTGCCAGCAGGCGGGACAGCCAAGAGACCCAGTACTTC

abundance: many
v_gene: TRBV27
j_gene: TRBJ2-7
d_gene: NA
CDR3aa: CASSLHISGEQYF
CDR3nt: TGTGCCAGCAGTTTACACATCTCTGGGGAGCAGTACTTC

abundance: few
v_gene: TRBV6-1
j_gene: TRBJ2-4
d_gene: TRBD1
CDR3aa: CASSESTGQGTNIQYF
CDR3nt: TGTGCCAGCAGTGAGTCAACGGGACAGGGGACAAACATTCAGTACTTC

abundance: few
v_gene: TRBV19
j_gene: TRBJ2-1
d_gene: NA
CDR3aa: CASSIDSVSSYNEQFF
CDR3nt: TGTGCCAGTAGTATAGATTCCGTGAGCTCCTACAATGAGCAGTTCTTC

abundance: many
v_gene: TRBV5-1
j_gene: TRBJ2-1
d_gene: TRBD2
CDR3aa: CASSLAGTSSNEQFF
CDR3nt: TGCGCCAGCAGCTTGGCCGGGACTAGCAGCAATGAGCAGTTCTTC

abundance: NA
v_gene: TRBV6-2/TRBV6-3
j_gene: TRBJ2-1
d_gene: TRBD2
CDR3aa: CASRDDGGLAGDDEQFF
CDR3nt: TGTGCCAGCAGGGATGATGGTGGACTAGCGGGTGACGATGAGCAGTTCTTC

abundance: NA
v_gene: TRBV24-1
j_gene: TRBJ2-1
d_gene: NA
CDR3aa: CATGGSYNEQFF
CDR3nt: TGTGCAACCGGGGGCTCTTACAATGAGCAGTTCTTC

abundance: many
v_gene: TRBV7-3
j_gene: TRBJ2-1
d_gene: TRBD2
CDR3aa: CASSLITSGLQGEQFF
CDR3nt: TGTGCCAGCAGCTTAATAACTAGCGGGCTCCAAGGTGAGCAGTTCTTC

abundance: few
v_gene: TRBV27
j_gene: TRBJ1-2
d_gene: NA
CDR3aa: CASSLNRGFYGYTF
CDR3nt: TGTGCCAGCAGCCTAAATCGGGGTTTTTATGGCTACACCTTC

abundance: many
v_gene: TRBV7-6
j_gene: TRBJ2-6
d_gene: NA
CDR3aa: CASSLTAHSGANVLTF
CDR3nt: TGTGCCAGCAGCTTAACAGCGCACTCTGGGGCCAACGTCCTGACTTTC

abundance: few
v_gene: TRBV29-1
j_gene: TRBJ2-5
d_gene: NA
CDR3aa: CSVEAPGQETQYF
CDR3nt: TGCAGCGTTGAAGCCCCAGGCCAAGAGACCCAGTACTTC

abundance: few
v_gene: TRBV18
j_gene: TRBJ1-6
d_gene: NA
CDR3aa: CASSPAGVNSPLHF
CDR3nt: TGTGCCAGCTCACCAGCAGGGGTAAATTCACCCCTCCACTTT

abundance: few
v_gene: TRBV20-1
j_gene: TRBJ1-4
d_gene: NA
CDR3aa: CSARDRPDEKLFF
CDR3nt: TGCAGTGCTAGAGATAGGCCAGATGAAAAACTGTTTTTT

abundance: many
v_gene: TRBV5-1
j_gene: TRBJ2-1
d_gene: TRBD1
CDR3aa: CASSLDRGINEQFF
CDR3nt: TGCGCCAGCAGCTTGGACAGGGGAATCAATGAGCAGTTCTTC